This entry lists 5 T cell receptor beta chains sequenced from one sample in a study of blood T cell repertoires in COVID-19. Some clones are missing from TCRdb's copy, which holds only in-frame ones; the method was immunoSEQ multiplex PCR. This table holds more than 150,000 clones, around 80% found once. The sample was peripheral blood. All receptors come from a man aged 45-65 years who had recovered from COVID-19.

This chain connects TRBV6-5 to TRBJ2-1, with a tentative D call TRBD2 (5 bases). Trimming removed 10 bases from V and 0 bases from J, with 10 bases in between. CDR1 MNHEY and CDR2 SVGAGI come from the germline V gene. This CDR3 spans 13 amino acids. The CDR3 DNA reads as TGTGCCACCCAGCGGAGCTCCTACAATGAGCAGTTCTTC. Its protein product is CATQRSSYNEQFF.

The chain carries TRBV7-9 and TRBJ1-3; D is possibly TRBD1 (5 bases). This CDR3 is built from 12 residues. Germline assignment: CDR1 SEHNR and CDR2 FQNEAQ (reference sequence). The CDR3 nucleotides are TGTGCGACGGGGGAAGTCGGAAACACCATATATTTT. This sequence encodes CATGEVGNTIYF.

The rearrangement uses TRBV24-1 and TRBJ2-3, with 15 bases identical to TRBD2. Germline V gene data show CDR1 as KGHDR and CDR2 as SFDVKD. V shed 3 bases and J 3 bases; nucleotides not matched to a gene: 9. The CDR3 contains 19 residues. CDR3 DNA: TGTGCCACCAGTGATAACGGGGGACTAGCGGGAGGACCGACAGATACGCAGTATTTT. Translation gives CATSDNGGLAGGPTDTQYF.

This rearrangement joins TRBV4-2 to TRBJ2-2, with 10 bases fitting TRBD2. Germline V gene lookup returns CDR1 LGHNA and CDR2 YNFKEQ. The CDR3 runs to 16 residues. V trimming: 4 bases; J trimming: 2 bases; junction bases outside the gene matches: 4. The CDR3 nucleotides read TGTGCCAGCAGCCTTGGACTAGCGGAAAACACCGGGGAGCTGTTTTTT. Protein sequence: CASSLGLAENTGELFF.

The gene calls are TRBV6-6 and TRBJ1-2; 8 bases fit TRBD1. V lost 9 bases and J lost 6; bases outside the gene matches: 9. Germline CDR1 is MNHNY and CDR2 is SVGAGI (reference sequence). CDR3 length: 13 residues. CDR3 amino acids: CARAQGARDGYTF. The CDR3 DNA sequence: TGTGCCAGAGCCCAGGGGGCGCGGGATGGCTACACCTTC.